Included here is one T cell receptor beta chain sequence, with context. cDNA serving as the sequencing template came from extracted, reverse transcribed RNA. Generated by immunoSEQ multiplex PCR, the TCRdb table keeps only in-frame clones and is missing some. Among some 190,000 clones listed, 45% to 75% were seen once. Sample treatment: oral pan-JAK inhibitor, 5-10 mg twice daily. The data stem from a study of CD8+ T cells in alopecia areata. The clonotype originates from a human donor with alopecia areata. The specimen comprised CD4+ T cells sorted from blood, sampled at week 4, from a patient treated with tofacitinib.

The CDR3 nucleotides read TGCAGCGCTACGGACAGGTTGGGACAGCCCCAGCATTTT. This gives the protein CSATDRLGQPQHF. The gene calls are TRBV29-1 and TRBJ1-5, with 7 bases that match TRBD1. Germline assignment: CDR1 SQVTM and CDR2 ANQGSEA. The CDR3 length is 13 residues. The V gene end was trimmed by 7 bases and the J gene end by 7 bases; junction bases not matched to a gene: 10.